This is a list of T cell receptor beta chains from one sample in a study of blood T cell repertoires in COVID-19. Clones were read by immunoSEQ multiplex PCR, and TCRdb kept only the in-frame ones, dropping some. This table holds approximately 210,000 clones, under 90% found once. Sequences were obtained from peripheral blood. The receptors come from a human donor in a cohort sampled during active COVID-19. Each CDR3 is given with its conserved first and last residue. D genes are given only for firm matches. Size values are once, few and many counts, or a class for expanded clones, and some rows have none.

.	TRBV6-5	TRBJ1-2	.	CASSPTEDYGYTF	TGTGCCAGCAGCCCGACAGAAGACTATGGCTACACCTTC
.	TRBV18	TRBJ2-1	.	CASSAPTYNEQFF	TGTGCCAGCTCAGCGCCCACCTACAATGAGCAGTTCTTC
.	TRBV3-1/TRBV3-2	TRBJ2-2	.	CASSQAPLGATGELFF	TGTGCCAGCAGCCAAGCGCCGTTGGGGGCCACCGGGGAGCTGTTTTTT
.	TRBV28	TRBJ2-7	.	CASSFPPQGAYEQYF	TGTGCCAGCAGTTTTCCCCCACAGGGAGCCTACGAGCAGTACTTC
TRBD1	TRBV6-6	TRBJ2-4	once	CASTQGIDGNIQYF	TGTGCCTCAACACAGGGGATAGACGGAAACATTCAGTACTTC
.	TRBV11-2	TRBJ2-6	.	CASSSRVTQGGNVLTF	TGTGCCAGCAGCTCAAGGGTGACCCAGGGAGGCAACGTCCTGACTTTC
.	TRBV28	TRBJ1-5	.	CATQGQPQHF	TGTGCCACCCAGGGCCAGCCCCAGCATTTT
TRBD2	TRBV13	TRBJ2-5	.	CASSLEAGQETQYF	TGTGCCAGCAGCTTAGAAGCGGGACAAGAGACCCAGTACTTC
.	TRBV15	TRBJ2-3	.	CATSRDLRGFILTDTQYF	TGTGCCACCAGCAGAGATCTCCGCGGCTTCATCCTCACAGATACGCAGTATTTT
TRBD1	TRBV19	TRBJ1-1	.	CASSPWTGLSEAFF	TGTGCCAGTAGTCCATGGACAGGTCTCTCTGAAGCTTTCTTT
.	TRBV24-1	TRBJ1-5	.	CATSDSTRGVNQPQHF	TGTGCCACCAGTGATTCCACCAGGGGAGTCAATCAGCCCCAGCATTTT
.	TRBV6-5	TRBJ1-5	.	CASASSVINQPQHF	TGTGCCAGCGCAAGTTCAGTGATCAATCAGCCCCAGCATTTT
.	TRBV9	TRBJ2-7	.	CASSHPRHYEQYF	TGTGCCAGCAGCCACCCCCGACACTACGAGCAGTACTTC
.	TRBV6-5	TRBJ2-3	.	CASRASTDTQYF	TGTGCCAGCAGGGCAAGCACAGATACGCAGTATTTT
.	TRBV30	TRBJ1-6	.	CAWRKFGDFSPLHF	TGTGCCTGGAGGAAATTCGGGGATTTCTCACCCCTCCACTTT
.	TRBV7-9	TRBJ1-2	.	CASTQGGGSLYGYTF	TGTGCCAGCACCCAAGGGGGGGGCTCGCTCTATGGCTACACCTTC
TRBD2	TRBV18	TRBJ2-3	.	CASSLGLAGGQDTQYF	TGTGCCAGCTCACTGGGGTTAGCGGGGGGCCAGGATACGCAGTATTTT
.	TRBV11-3	TRBJ2-5	.	CASSLQGQSQETQYF	TGTGCCAGCAGCTTACAGGGTCAATCCCAAGAGACCCAGTACTTC
.	TRBV7-9	TRBJ2-2	.	CASSLAVQEANTGELFF	TGTGCCAGCAGCTTAGCCGTTCAGGAAGCGAACACCGGGGAGCTGTTTTTT
.	TRBV7-9	TRBJ1-2	.	CASSDYRVERVGYTF	TGTGCCAGCAGCGACTACAGGGTGGAGAGGGTAGGCTACACCTTC
.	TRBV20-1	TRBJ2-3	.	CSASSGKAGSSQYF	TGCAGTGCTAGTTCGGGAAAGGCTGGTTCGTCGCAGTATTTT
.	TRBV5-1	TRBJ2-7	.	CASSLRIQTYEQYF	TGCGCCAGCAGCTTGAGAATACAAACCTACGAGCAGTACTTC
TRBD1	TRBV7-6	TRBJ2-2	.	CASSSTGRNTGELFF	TGTGCCAGCAGCTCGACAGGGAGGAACACCGGGGAGCTGTTTTTT
.	TRBV28	TRBJ1-5	.	CASSFGGNQPQHF	TGTGCCAGCAGTTTCGGAGGGAATCAGCCCCAGCATTTT
TRBD2	TRBV4-1	TRBJ2-6	many	CASSQSGDYISGANVLTF	TGCGCCAGCAGCCAATCCGGGGACTATATCTCTGGGGCCAACGTCCTGACTTTC
.	TRBV5-1	TRBJ1-2	.	CASSLTQGYGYTF	TGCGCCAGCAGCTTGACCCAGGGTTATGGCTACACCTTC
.	TRBV3-1/TRBV3-2	TRBJ2-4	.	CASSQGYREGGQYF	TGTGCCAGCAGCCAAGGGTATCGGGAAGGGGGTCAGTACTTC
TRBD1	TRBV5-1	TRBJ1-1	.	CASSFGQGTNTEAFF	TGCGCCAGCAGCTTTGGACAGGGGACAAACACTGAAGCTTTCTTT
TRBD1	TRBV24-1	TRBJ2-5	.	CATSDPGQDFQETQYF	TGTGCCACCAGTGACCCTGGACAGGACTTCCAAGAGACCCAGTACTTC
.	TRBV28	TRBJ1-2	.	CASSLGGFWGYTF	TGTGCCAGCAGTTTAGGGGGGTTTTGGGGCTACACCTTC
.	TRBV7-9	TRBJ1-2	.	CASSLAGIYGYTF	TGTGCCAGCAGCTTAGCCGGGATCTATGGCTACACCTTC
.	TRBV28	TRBJ2-5	.	CASSFQLGTQYF	TGTGCCAGCAGTTTCCAACTTGGTACCCAGTACTTC
TRBD1	TRBV6-6	TRBJ1-5	.	CASSYLGQRRNQPQHF	TGTGCCAGCAGTTACTTGGGACAGAGACGCAATCAGCCCCAGCATTTT
.	TRBV6-5	TRBJ1-6	.	CASRPRSNSPLHF	TGTGCCAGCCGTCCACGGAGTAATTCACCCCTCCACTTT
.	TRBV3-1/TRBV3-2	TRBJ1-2	.	CASSQDHGYGYTF	TGTGCCAGCAGCCAAGATCACGGCTATGGCTACACCTTC
TRBD2	TRBV14	TRBJ2-5	.	CASSQERLAGGWPSIQETQYF	TGTGCCAGCAGCCAAGAGCGTCTAGCGGGGGGTTGGCCCAGTATCCAAGAGACCCAGTACTTC
.	TRBV7-9	TRBJ2-5	.	CASSFSGWETQYF	TGTGCCAGCAGCTTTTCGGGGTGGGAGACCCAGTACTTC
.	TRBV3-1/TRBV3-2	TRBJ2-4	.	CASSQADIQYF	TGTGCCAGCAGCCAAGCAGACATTCAGTACTTC
TRBD2	TRBV4-1	TRBJ2-1	.	CASSPHPSGVSSYNEQFF	TGCGCCAGCAGCCCTCATCCTAGCGGGGTGAGCTCCTACAATGAGCAGTTCTTC
.	TRBV7-9	TRBJ2-7	.	CASSEPTYRGGGYEQYF	TGTGCCAGCAGCGAGCCCACCTACAGGGGGGGAGGCTACGAGCAGTACTTC
.	TRBV2	TRBJ1-3	few	CASLVEVTGNTIYF	TGTGCCAGCTTGGTGGAGGTGACTGGAAACACCATATATTTT
.	TRBV5-6	TRBJ1-3	.	CASSFIEGTGNTIYF	TGTGCCAGCAGCTTTATTGAGGGAACCGGAAACACCATATATTTT
TRBD1	TRBV7-2	TRBJ1-2	once	CASSLDYRGDYGYTF	TGTGCCAGCAGCTTAGACTACAGGGGAGACTATGGCTACACCTTC
.	TRBV28	TRBJ2-2	.	CASSFEGTGEGTGELFF	TGTGCCAGCAGTTTTGAGGGGACTGGAGAGGGCACCGGGGAGCTGTTTTTT
.	TRBV10-3	TRBJ1-5	.	CAISTGTSNQPQHF	TGTGCCATCAGCACAGGGACTAGCAATCAGCCCCAGCATTTT
.	TRBV18	TRBJ1-4	many	CASSPQGSGLFF	TGTGCCAGCTCACCGCAGGGTTCGGGACTGTTTTTT
TRBD1	TRBV15	TRBJ2-7	once	CATSKIFRGPLSYEQYF	TGTGCCACCAGCAAGATCTTTAGGGGGCCCCTCTCCTACGAGCAGTACTTC